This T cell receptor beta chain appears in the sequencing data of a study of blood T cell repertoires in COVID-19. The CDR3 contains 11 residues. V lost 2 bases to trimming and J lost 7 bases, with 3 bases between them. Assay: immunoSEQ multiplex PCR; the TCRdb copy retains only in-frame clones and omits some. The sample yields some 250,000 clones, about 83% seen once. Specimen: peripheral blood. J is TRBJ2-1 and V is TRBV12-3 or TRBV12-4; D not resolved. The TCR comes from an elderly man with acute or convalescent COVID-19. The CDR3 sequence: CASSLLNEQFF. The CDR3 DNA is TGTGCCAGCAGTTTACTGAATGAGCAGTTCTTC.